The 31 T cell receptor beta chains reported below all come from one sample, sequenced in a study of blood T cells in healthy people across ages. For the second PCR, which ran for roughly 7 to 11 cycles, a sample-barcoded 5' primer and a J-beta primer mix were used. Each CDR3 protein is one row after TCRdb ran MiXCR on the 5' RACE reads. The sample lists around 1.7 million distinct CDR3 sequences; 28% were seen once. What was sequenced was blood. Receptor source: a woman in her twenties or thirties in good health.

This clonotype was detected only a few times. CDR3 sequence: CATARVDTDTQYF. The CDR3 bases are TGTGCTACCGCTAGGGTGGACACGGATACGCAGTATTTT. The V and J genes are TRBV6-5 and TRBJ2-3, with D possibly matching TRBD1 (5 bases). This CDR3 is built from 13 residues. Looked up from germline, CDR1 is MNHEY and CDR2 is SVGAGI.

Only a few counts were recorded for this clonotype. V usage is TRBV2 and J usage is TRBJ2-5; D uncertain. The V gene's germline CDR1 is SNHLY and CDR2 FYNNEI. The CDR3 loop spans 13 amino acids. Trimming removed 1 base at V and 5 bases at J, with 8 bases between. The CDR3 loop is CASSEGVTETQYF. The DNA for the CDR3 is TGTGCCAGCAGTGAAGGGGTTACGGAGACCCAGTACTTC.

A note on this clonotype: Being one base from a much bigger clone, this may be a read error. The V and J genes are TRBV15 and TRBJ2-4; no reliable D call. The closer fit of TRBJ2-7 to the DNA end suggests the J call may be wrong. The V gene's germline CDR1 is LNHNV and CDR2 YYDKDF (reference sequence). This CDR3 has 15 amino acids. The DNA for the CDR3 is TGTGTCACCAGCAGAGATATTGGCGCTACCTACGAGCAGTACTTC. It translates to CVTSRDIGATYEQYF.

The chain carries TRBV19 and TRBJ2-1, with D maybe TRBD2 (6 bases). CDR1 is LNHDA, CDR2 SQIVND, per germline (reference sequence). CDR3 size: 18 residues. V was shortened by 0 bases and J by 3 bases, with 18 bases between the two germline ends. The CDR3 DNA sequence: TGTGCCAGTAGTATAGATCCTTCGGGGCCGGGACTCTACAATGAGCAGTTCTTC. The encoded protein is CASSIDPSGPGLYNEQFF.

Only a few counts were recorded for this clonotype. The rearrangement joins TRBV20-1 to TRBJ1-2; D might be TRBD1 (5 bases). The V gene's germline CDR1 is DFQATT and CDR2 SNEGSKA (reference sequence). The CDR3 contains 10 residues. Trimming cost V 3 bases and J 8 bases, with 7 bases left between them. CDR3 coding DNA: TGCAGTGCTAGTGCAGGGGGCTACACCTTC. Its translation is CSASAGGYTF.

This clonotype was seen repeatedly, ten times or more. V gene TRBV12-3 or TRBV12-4 combines with J gene TRBJ2-5; 9 bases agree with TRBD1. After removal of 5 bases from V and 0 bases from J, the junction contained 25 bases not matched to a gene. CDR3 size: 22 residues. Here the CDR3 DNA reads TGTGCCAGCAGTCCTTATCGGACCACGGGACAGGGTCGGCGGCGGTACCAAGAGACCCAGTACTTC. This codes for CASSPYRTTGQGRRRYQETQYF.

This clonotype was seen more than once but under ten times. The V call is TRBV24-1, the J call TRBJ2-1, with 9 bases fitting TRBD2. The germline gives CDR1 KGHDR, CDR2 SFDVKD. The CDR3 is made up of 16 amino acids. The V gene end was trimmed by 3 bases and the J gene end by 4 bases; junction bases not matched to a gene: 6. This chain's CDR3 is CATSDPSGKGYNEQFF. In DNA form, the CDR3 reads TGTGCCACCAGTGATCCTAGCGGGAAAGGGTACAATGAGCAGTTCTTC.

The table lists this clonotype with a few counts. The gene calls are TRBV4-3 and TRBJ2-7; 12 bases fit TRBD2. Germline loops: CDR1 LGHNA, CDR2 YSLEER. This CDR3 has 17 residues. V lost 3 bases, J lost 3 bases, and 9 bases stayed unmatched. The CDR3 DNA reads TGCGCCAGCAGCCAGGGACCTGGGACTAGCGGGTTCTACGAGCAGTACTTC. Amino acids: CASSQGPGTSGFYEQYF.

This clonotype was detected only a few times. The chain carries TRBV29-1 and TRBJ1-5; TRBD1 is a possible D gene (5 bases). V lost 4 bases to trimming and J lost 5 bases, with 12 bases between them. The CDR3 is made up of 13 amino acids. CDR1 is SQVTM and CDR2 is ANQGSEA in the germline V gene. The CDR3 loop reads CSVVFGGDQPQHF. CDR3 bases: TGCAGCGTTGTTTTTGGGGGGGATCAGCCCCAGCATTTT.

This clonotype has just a few counts. V gene TRBV6-2 or TRBV6-3 combines with J gene TRBJ2-7; no reliable D call. The CDR3 totals 15 residues. Germline CDR1 MNHEY, CDR2 SVGEGT. V lost 6 bases to trimming and J lost 0 bases, with 15 bases between them. CDR3 amino acids: CASSIPGWGSYEQYF. Here the CDR3 DNA reads TGTGCCAGCAGCATCCCCGGTTGGGGCTCCTACGAGCAGTACTTC.

This clonotype was recorded only once. The chain has TRBV12-3 or TRBV12-4 and TRBJ1-6; D gene ambiguous. V dropped 2 bases and J dropped 9 bases, with 8 bases sitting between them. The CDR3 loop spans 13 amino acids. The CDR3 DNA sequence: TGTGCCAGCAGTTTATATGGCGGTTCACCCCTCCACTTT. Translated: CASSLYGGSPLHF.

This chain links TRBV29-1 with TRBJ2-1; possibly TRBD2 for D (5 bases). The CDR3 is 15 amino acids. Trimming removed 4 bases at V and 6 bases at J, with 19 bases between. Germline CDR1 SQVTM, CDR2 ANQGSEA. CDR3 sequence: CSVVVLADKGNEQFF. Here the CDR3 DNA reads TGCAGCGTTGTTGTTCTAGCCGACAAGGGCAATGAGCAGTTCTTC.

This sequence joins TRBV4-2 and TRBJ1-1; the match to TRBD1 covers 10 bases. CDR3 length: 15 amino acids. Trimming took 6 bases from V and 3 from J; bases not matched to a gene: 7. Looked up from germline, CDR1 is LGHNA and CDR2 is YNFKEQ. The CDR3 nucleotides read TGTGCCAGCAGTCCTATGGACAGGGGGGACACTGAAGCTTTCTTT. Its translation: CASSPMDRGDTEAFF.

In the case of this clonotype: Since a much larger clone is just one base distant, this may be a read error. This chain connects TRBV11-2 to TRBJ2-4; a weak D match, TRBD1 (6 bases). The CDR3 runs to 14 residues. The germline gives CDR1 SGHAT, CDR2 FQNNGV. The V gene lost 4 bases and the J gene lost 13 bases, with 20 bases spanning the gap. CDR3 residues: CASSWADRYNEQYF. The DNA of the CDR3 is TGTGCCAGCAGCTGGGCAGACAGGTACAATGAGCAGTACTTC.

This chain connects TRBV19 to TRBJ2-1; either TRBD1 or TRBD2 may fit D (5 bases each). The germline V and J ends were trimmed by 3 bases and 6 bases, with 15 bases remaining between them. Germline V gives CDR1 LNHDA, CDR2 SQIVND (reference sequence). The CDR3 consists of 15 residues. CDR3 nucleotides: TGTGCCAGTAGTATTCAAGGGACGCTAGGCAATGAGCAGTTCTTC. This translates into CASSIQGTLGNEQFF.

The V gene is TRBV20-1, the J gene TRBJ1-5; TRBD1 aligns across 7 bases. Germline CDR1 reads DFQATT; CDR2 reads SNEGSKA (reference sequence). V lost 2 bases, J lost 3 bases, and 10 bases stayed unmatched. The CDR3 covers 16 residues. The CDR3 is CSARRGDSSPNQPQHF. The CDR3 region has the DNA TGCAGTGCTAGACGTGGGGACAGTTCTCCCAATCAGCCCCAGCATTTT.

In its sample, this clonotype was seen many times. The rearrangement uses TRBV7-2 and TRBJ2-5, with D perhaps matching TRBD1 (5 bases). The CDR3 has 15 residues. With 5 bases removed from V and 2 bases from J, the gap between germline ends came to 15 bases. Germline CDR1 is SGHTA and CDR2 is FQGNSA. This CDR3 reads CASSQQVRDQETQYF. The CDR3 DNA reads as TGTGCCAGCAGCCAGCAAGTCAGGGATCAAGAGACCCAGTACTTC.

CDR3 coding DNA: TGCGCCAGCAGCCATCACGCCGGCCAAGATAATAGGTACGAGCAGTACTTC. It specifies CASSHHAGQDNRYEQYF. The J gene is TRBJ2-7, the V gene TRBV4-3; D is undetermined. V shed 3 bases and J shed 4 bases, with 22 bases lying between them. The CDR3 length is 17 residues. Germline V gene data show CDR1 as LGHNA and CDR2 as YSLEER.

This sequence joins TRBV6-2 or TRBV6-3 and TRBJ2-1, with D tentatively TRBD2 (5 bases). Trimming stripped 2 bases from V and 8 bases from J, with 19 bases between. This CDR3 contains 16 residues. The germline CDR1 and CDR2 sequences are MNHEY and SVGEGT. The CDR3 is CASSYHPVLAGDEQFF. The CDR3 region has the DNA TGTGCCAGCAGTTACCACCCGGTCCTAGCCGGCGATGAGCAGTTCTTC.

The V call is TRBV18, the J call TRBJ1-2; tentatively, D is TRBD1 (6 bases). The CDR3 length is 15 residues. The V end was cut by 2 bases, the J end by 4 bases, with 14 bases between. Germline-derived CDR1 and CDR2 are KGHSH and LQKENI. DNA for the CDR3: TGTGCCAGCTCACCAGGGAACAGGGTGGGCTATGGCTACACCTTC. Protein: CASSPGNRVGYGYTF.

The V and J genes are TRBV3-1 and TRBJ2-1; D gene ambiguous. Trimming removed 6 bases at V and 8 bases at J, with 8 bases between. CDR1 and CDR2 (germline): LGHDT, YNNKEL (reference sequence). The CDR3 has 11 residues. The CDR3 spells CASRAWDEQFF. Here the CDR3 DNA reads TGTGCCAGCAGAGCCTGGGATGAGCAGTTCTTC.

This clonotype was seen many times. The V and J genes are TRBV27 and TRBJ2-7; TRBD1 aligns across 10 bases. This CDR3 region has 16 residues. The germline V gene has CDR1 MNHEY and CDR2 SMNVEV (reference sequence). Germline trimming cut 6 bases from V and 5 bases from J; bases unmatched to any gene: 13. CDR3 residues: CASRKPGQGMAHEQYF. The CDR3 region has the DNA TGTGCCAGCAGGAAACCGGGACAGGGGATGGCCCACGAGCAGTACTTC.

The rearrangement joins TRBV11-2 to TRBJ1-5; D unresolved. Between the trimmed V and J ends, which lost 1 base and 6 bases, there was a span of 16 bases. The germline V gene has CDR1 SGHAT and CDR2 FQNNGV. This CDR3 has 16 amino acids. CDR3 in DNA: TGTGCCAGCAGCTTAGTTGAGGGAAGGGTCGGTCAGCCCCAGCATTTT. Translating it yields CASSLVEGRVGQPQHF.

V usage is TRBV20-1 and J usage is TRBJ1-2; possibly TRBD1 for D (5 bases). V was pared by 6 bases and J by 1 base, with 33 bases between. The CDR3 is 20 residues long. The germline CDR1 and CDR2 sequences are DFQATT and SNEGSKA (reference sequence). In DNA form, the CDR3 reads TGCAGTGCGTATAGGCCAGAAAGGGACGGTCAGACCCTCCTTAACTATGGCTACACCTTC. Its protein is CSAYRPERDGQTLLNYGYTF.

This clonotype was detected only a few times. The junction and the germline gene differ at one end; a read error may be behind it. The chain is built from TRBV7-2 and TRBJ2-3; TRBD2 matches 7 bases. The CDR3 spans 16 residues. Germline lookup yields CDR1 SGHTA and CDR2 FQGNSA. The CDR3 nucleotides read TGTGCCGGCAGCTTGGCTAGCGGCCGGGCGGCAGATACGCAGTATTTT. It specifies CAGSLASGRAADTQYF. Full variable domain (missing parts from reference TRBV7-2 and TRBJ2-3): GAGVSQSPSNKVTEKGKDVELRCDPISGHTALYWYRQSLGQGLEFLIYFQGNSAPDKSGLPSDRFSAERTGGSVSTLTIQRTQQEDSAVYLCAGSLASGRAADTQYFGPGTRLTVL.

This clonotype was observed a handful of times. V usage is TRBV10-3 and J usage is TRBJ1-6; no reliable D call. V dropped 2 bases and J dropped 9 bases, with 14 bases sitting between them. Germline V gene lookup returns CDR1 ENHRY and CDR2 SYGVKD. The CDR3 length is 15 residues. CDR3: CAISEGGRRGSPLHF. CDR3 nucleotides: TGTGCCATCAGTGAGGGAGGCCGTCGCGGTTCACCCCTCCACTTT.

CDR3 DNA: TGTGCCAGCAGCCCCGAAAGGTTACAGACACAAGAGACCCAGTACTTC. Residues: CASSPERLQTQETQYF. V and J are TRBV7-8 and TRBJ2-5; D remains unclear. This CDR3 is 16 amino acids long. V was trimmed by 5 bases and J by 2 bases, leaving 18 bases between them. Germline assignment: CDR1 SGHVS and CDR2 FQNEAQ.

The V and J genes are TRBV29-1 and TRBJ2-7; D gene ambiguous. The V gene lost 6 bases and the J gene lost 5 bases, with 17 bases spanning the gap. From germline, CDR1 is SQVTM and CDR2 ANQGSEA. The CDR3 totals 13 residues. CDR3 region: CSVQKGLLHEQYF. CDR3 nucleotide sequence: TGCAGCGTCCAGAAAGGGCTACTTCACGAGCAGTACTTC.

This clonotype was counted at least ten times. This rearrangement joins TRBV20-1 to TRBJ2-7; 14 bases are shared with TRBD2. V was pared by 2 bases and J by 6 bases, with 18 bases of the junction left unmatched. Germline V CDR1 and CDR2: DFQATT, SNEGSKA (reference sequence). The CDR3 has 19 residues. For the CDR3, the DNA is TGCAGTGCTAGAAAACCCGGGACTAGCGGGAGATCTGGCGGCGTCGAGCAGTACTTC. Protein: CSARKPGTSGRSGGVEQYF.

This clonotype was counted ten times or more. This chain connects TRBV4-2 to TRBJ1-2; 8 bases agree with TRBD1. Trimming removed 0 bases from V and 4 bases from J; junction bases left unmatched: 4. The germline gives CDR1 LGHNA, CDR2 YNFKEQ. CDR3 length equals 15 residues. In DNA form, the CDR3 reads TGTGCCAGCAGCCAAGATCCCGGACAGGGCTATGGCTACACCTTC. This sequence encodes CASSQDPGQGYGYTF.

The CDR3 sequence: CAGSGRSPPFSVFF. DNA of the CDR3: TGTGCCGGTAGCGGGAGGTCCCCCCCTTTTTCAGTGTTCTTC. The rearrangement uses TRBV6-1 and TRBJ2-1; 10 bases line up with TRBD2. The trim removed 11 bases at V and 15 bases at J, leaving 19 bases unmatched. Germline V lookup: CDR1 MNHNS, CDR2 SASEGT. The CDR3 contains 14 residues.